This T cell receptor (beta chain) is from a study of cytomegalovirus exposure and HLA in healthy donors. Study-wide results and limits: Reported results showed that the classifier diagnosed cytomegalovirus status with high specificity and sensitivity.

The CDR3 is 14 amino acids. Germline assignment: CDR1 LGHNT and CDR2 FRNRAP. Trimming pared 2 bases from V and 7 bases from J, leaving 12 bases between. The PCR used 60 Vbeta and 13 Jbeta primers. Profiling relied on immunoSEQ multiplex PCR, and the TCRdb table lists in-frame clones only, not all of them. The sample yields 150,000 to 200,000 clones, roughly 80% seen once. As to this clone: Its target is not known.

Sample: PBMCs. This clonotype was obtained from a woman between 18 and 30 years old in good health and CMV-seronegative. The chain links TRBV12-5 to TRBJ1-5; D not certain. The CDR3 DNA follows: TGTGCTAGTGGTTTGTCTGGAGGTTGGCAGCCCCAGCATTTT. The encoded protein is CASGLSGGWQPQHF.